A single sample gave rise to the 31 T cell receptor beta chains below, sequenced in a study of T cells after yellow fever vaccination. Each CDR3 protein is one row after TCRdb ran MiXCR on the 5' RACE reads. The table lists hundreds of thousands of distinct CDR3 sequences, approximately 12% of them singletons. The sequencing here drew on PBMCs, taken on the day of the yellow fever booster vaccination. These receptor sequences come from a man aged 30 to 45 who received the YFV17D yellow fever vaccine.

The genes are TRBV7-9 and TRBJ2-2, with TRBD2 matching over 10 bases. The V gene end was trimmed by 6 bases and the J gene end by 3 bases; junction bases not matched to a gene: 4. This CDR3 comprises 15 residues. Germline V CDR1 and CDR2: SEHNR, FQNEAQ (reference sequence). The CDR3: CASRPGLAYTGELFF. CDR3 in DNA: TGTGCCAGCAGACCGGGACTAGCGTACACCGGGGAGCTGTTTTTT. The full variable domain, rest sourced from reference TRBV7-9 and TRBJ2-2, is DTGVSQNPRHKITKRGQNVTFRCDPISEHNRLYWYRQTLGQGPEFLTYFQNEAQLEKSRLLSDRFSAERPKGSFSTLEIQRTEQGDSAMYLCASRPGLAYTGELFFGEGSRLTVL.

V usage is TRBV11-1 and J usage is TRBJ2-2; D not resolved. V was pared by 4 bases and J by 7 bases, with 28 bases between. The CDR3 extends over 19 amino acids. The germline gives CDR1 SGHAT, CDR2 FQDESV (reference sequence). The CDR3 loop reads CASSSWARFTSETVGELFF. The CDR3 DNA is TGTGCCAGCAGCTCTTGGGCCAGGTTCACGAGTGAAACGGTCGGGGAGCTGTTTTTT.

The V call is TRBV20-1, the J call TRBJ2-1, with 7 nucleotides matching TRBD2. Per the germline V gene, CDR1 is DFQATT and CDR2 is SNEGSKA (reference sequence). The CDR3 is made up of 14 amino acids. J gave up 7 bases and V 0 bases, and 6 bases lay outside the gene matches. CDR3 loop: CSARDHRTRNEQFF. In DNA form, the CDR3 reads TGCAGTGCTAGAGATCATAGGACTAGGAATGAGCAGTTCTTC.

The chain combines TRBV27 with TRBJ1-3; 7 nucleotides agree with TRBD1. Germline values: CDR1 MNHEY, CDR2 SMNVEV (reference sequence). V dropped 5 bases and J dropped 4; count of bases not matched to a gene: 8. The CDR3 consists of 15 residues. The CDR3, as DNA: TGTGCCAGCAGTCCAGGGCGGGGACAGGGAAACACCATATATTTT. Protein product: CASSPGRGQGNTIYF.

The chain combines TRBV29-1 with TRBJ1-2; D is unclear. Germline V gene lookup returns CDR1 SQVTM and CDR2 ANQGSEA. V lost 7 bases and J lost 0, with 6 bases in between. The length of the CDR3 is 11 residues. This chain's CDR3 is CSADSNYGYTF. The CDR3 bases are TGCAGCGCGGACTCTAACTATGGCTACACCTTC.

This clonotype was seen ten or more times. The gene calls are TRBV6-6 and TRBJ2-1, with D perhaps TRBD1 (5 bases). There are 12 residues in the CDR3. Trimming took off 2 bases at V and 8 bases at J, with 7 bases between the two ends. Germline V gene data show CDR1 as MNHNY and CDR2 as SVGAGI (reference sequence). CDR3 amino acids: CASSYTGDEQFF. CDR3 sequence (DNA): TGTGCCAGCAGTTACACAGGCGATGAGCAGTTCTTC.

This clonotype was counted between two and nine times. The chain employs TRBV5-1 and TRBJ2-1; a possible D gene is TRBD2 (6 bases). CDR3 length equals 16 residues. Trimming removed 0 bases from V and 7 bases from J, with 17 bases in between. The germline V gene has CDR1 SGHRS and CDR2 YFSETQ. CDR3 region: CASSLDPAGLSNEQFF. CDR3 nucleotide sequence: TGCGCCAGCAGCTTGGATCCGGCGGGACTGAGTAATGAGCAGTTCTTC.

The DNA of the CDR3 is TGTGCCTGGAGTAGGGAGACCCAGTACTTC. This gives the protein CAWSRETQYF. The chain links TRBV30 to TRBJ2-5; D call uncertain. Germline lookup yields CDR1 GTSNPN and CDR2 SVGIG (reference sequence). The V end lost 2 bases, the J end lost 5 bases, and 3 bases lay between the germline ends. The CDR3 sequence is 10 residues long. Using reference TRBV30 and TRBJ2-5 for the parts outside the CDR3, the full variable domain is SQTIHQWPATLVQPVGSPLSLECTVEGTSNPNLYWYRQAAGRGLQLLFYSVGIGQISSEVPQNLSASRPQDRQFILSSKKLLLSDSGFYLCAWSRETQYFGPGTRLLVL.

This clonotype has just a few counts. This rearrangement joins TRBV5-1 to TRBJ2-5; 8 bases are shared with TRBD2. This CDR3 contains 17 residues. V shed 4 bases and J 4 bases; nucleotides not matched to a gene: 15. CDR1 is SGHRS and CDR2 is YFSETQ in the germline V gene. CDR3 amino acids: CASSPQTSATRGETQYF. CDR3 DNA sequence: TGCGCCAGCAGCCCTCAGACTAGCGCGACGAGGGGAGAGACCCAGTACTTC.

The chain combines TRBV30 with TRBJ2-3; 11 nucleotides agree with TRBD1. The CDR3 is 15 amino acids. V lost 2 bases to trimming and J lost 3 bases; unmatched junction nucleotides: 4. Per germline, CDR1 GTSNPN and CDR2 SVGIG (reference sequence). CDR3 in DNA: TGTGCCTGGAGTAGGGGGACAGGGGGGACAGATACGCAGTATTTT. Encoded protein: CAWSRGTGGTDTQYF.

The rearrangement joins TRBV5-6 to TRBJ2-2; no reliable D call. The germline V gene encodes CDR1 SGHDT and CDR2 YYEEEE. The CDR3 is made up of 14 amino acids. V was pared by 5 bases and J by 4 bases, with 12 bases between. Here the CDR3 DNA reads TGTGCCAGCAGTTCGACCACCTTCACCGGGGAGCTGTTTTTT. Translation gives CASSSTTFTGELFF.

V usage is TRBV3-1 and J usage is TRBJ2-3; tentatively, D is TRBD1 (5 bases). The CDR3 runs 15 residues. Germline CDR1 LGHDT, CDR2 YNNKEL (reference sequence). Trimming took 7 bases from V and 10 from J, leaving 24 bases between them. The DNA of the CDR3 is TGTGCCAGCACCCCTATGGAAAGGGCCAGGGTTGCGCAGTATTTT. Its translation is CASTPMERARVAQYF.

This clonotype was picked up a small number of times. This rearrangement joins TRBV25-1 to TRBJ2-1; D is unresolved. Germline V lookup: CDR1 MGHDK, CDR2 SYGVNS. The V end lost 7 bases, the J end lost 6 bases, and 10 bases lay between the germline ends. This CDR3 region has 12 residues. CDR3 in DNA: TGTGCCAGCACCTTCAAAGGCAATGAGCAGTTCTTC. Its translation is CASTFKGNEQFF. Based on the CDR3 plus reference TRBV25-1 and TRBJ2-1, the full variable domain is EADIYQTPRYLVIGTGKKITLECSQTMGHDKMYWYQQDPGMELHLIHYSYGVNSTEKGDLSSESTVSRIRTEHFPLTLESARPSHTSQYLCASTFKGNEQFFGPGTRLTVL.

This clonotype appeared many times. The rearrangement links TRBV27 to TRBJ1-1; D gene uncertain. The germline CDR1 and CDR2 sequences are MNHEY and SMNVEV (reference sequence). The ends were cut back, 7 bases at V and 6 bases at J, with 15 bases in the middle. The CDR3 loop spans 13 amino acids. The CDR3 region is CASKIGPWAEAFF. As DNA, the CDR3 is TGTGCCAGCAAGATAGGCCCCTGGGCTGAAGCTTTCTTT.

This clonotype was picked up a small number of times. This chain joins TRBV28 and TRBJ2-7; no definite D call. This CDR3 has 15 residues. Trimming pared 1 base from V and 3 bases from J, leaving 13 bases between. From germline, CDR1 is MDHEN and CDR2 SYDVKM. DNA for the CDR3: TGTGCCAGCAGTTTATTCCCGAGTGCTGACTACGAGCAGTACTTC. It is translated as CASSLFPSADYEQYF.

The chain recombines TRBV29-1 with TRBJ2-3; the match to TRBD1 covers 9 bases. The CDR3 length is 14 residues. CDR1 and CDR2 (germline): SQVTM, ANQGSEA. J was trimmed by 6 bases and V by 4 bases; bases with no gene match: 8. This chain's CDR3 is CSVAGQGKRDTQYF. The CDR3 nucleotides read TGCAGCGTTGCGGGACAGGGTAAGAGGGATACGCAGTATTTT.

J is TRBJ2-2 and V is TRBV12-3 or TRBV12-4; no reliable D call. This CDR3 comprises 12 residues. Trimming removed 10 bases from V and 6 bases from J, with 12 bases in between. CDR3 DNA sequence: TGTGCCATCTCTCCCCGGCCCGGGGAGCTGTTTTTT. As protein: CAISPRPGELFF.

This clonotype has a handful of counts. This chain links TRBV7-2 with TRBJ1-2; D possibly corresponds to TRBD1 (5 bases). The CDR3 covers 15 residues. The germline V gene encodes CDR1 SGHTA and CDR2 FQGNSA. V gave up 0 bases and J gave up 8 bases, with 16 bases separating them. Here the CDR3 reads CASSLAAGPEKGYTF. The CDR3 DNA follows: TGTGCCAGCAGCTTAGCGGCGGGACCGGAAAAGGGCTACACCTTC.

This clonotype was picked up a small number of times. V gene TRBV20-1 combines with J gene TRBJ2-3; 11 bases agree with TRBD2. The V gene end was trimmed by 2 bases and the J gene end by 8 bases; junction bases not matched to a gene: 15. Germline assignment: CDR1 DFQATT and CDR2 SNEGSKA (reference sequence). The CDR3 loop spans 17 amino acids. The chain's CDR3 is CSARIGGVAGGPGTQYF. The CDR3 DNA reads as TGCAGTGCTAGAATCGGGGGCGTAGCGGGAGGGCCAGGTACGCAGTATTTT.

Ten or more counts support this clonotype. This chain links TRBV5-1 with TRBJ2-2, with TRBD2 identical over 10 bases. Trimming cost V 6 bases and J 11 bases; bases outside gene matches: 7. CDR1 is SGHRS, CDR2 YFSETQ, per germline. The CDR3 is 13 residues long. The CDR3 DNA reads TGCGCCAGCACCCTCCCTAGCGGGAGTGAGCTGTTTTTT. It is translated as CASTLPSGSELFF.

V gene TRBV5-5 combines with J gene TRBJ1-2; no definite D call. There are 15 residues in the CDR3. The germline V gene encodes CDR1 SGHKS and CDR2 YYEKEE (reference sequence). Trimming took 4 bases from V and 0 from J, leaving 13 bases between them. CDR3 protein: CASSASAGTNYGYTF. The CDR3 bases are TGTGCCAGCAGCGCCTCAGCCGGGACTAACTATGGCTACACCTTC.

This clonotype has a handful of counts. The rearrangement joins TRBV7-2 to TRBJ2-5, with 7 nucleotides matching TRBD2. The CDR3 is made up of 14 amino acids. The trim removed 1 base at V and 7 bases at J, leaving 6 bases unmatched. Per germline, CDR1 SGHTA and CDR2 FQGNSA. The CDR3 coding sequence is TGTGCCAGCAGCTTAGGACACGGCGGGGGGACCCAGTACTTC. As protein: CASSLGHGGGTQYF.

As concerns this clonotype: A much larger clone differs by one base, so this may be a read error. This chain joins TRBV7-2 and TRBJ2-7; unclear D gene. Germline CDR1 is SGHTA and CDR2 is FQGNSA. CDR3 length: 13 residues. The CDR3 is CASSSSQLYELYF. In DNA, the CDR3 is TGTGCCAGCAGCTCAAGCCAGCTCTACGAGCTGTACTTC.

The V gene is TRBV7-6, the J gene TRBJ2-5, with TRBD2 identical over 8 bases. CDR3 length: 14 amino acids. V dropped 2 bases and J dropped 4; count of bases not matched to a gene: 3. The V gene's germline CDR1 is SGHVS and CDR2 FNYEAQ. CDR3 nucleotide sequence: TGTGCCAGCAGCTTATCTAGCGGGTTAGAGACCCAGTACTTC. It translates to CASSLSSGLETQYF.

The chain recombines TRBV20-1 with TRBJ2-1; 8 positions match TRBD1. This CDR3 spans 13 amino acids. Germline V CDR1 and CDR2: DFQATT, SNEGSKA (reference sequence). Losses at the gene ends were 6 bases for V and 6 bases for J; bases not matched to a gene: 7. The CDR3 DNA is TGCAGTGCCACGGTTGGACAGGGCAATGAGCAGTTCTTC. It encodes CSATVGQGNEQFF.

The chain links TRBV7-6 to TRBJ2-1; D call uncertain. Germline assignment: CDR1 SGHVS and CDR2 FNYEAQ. The CDR3 sequence is 16 residues long. V was cut by 2 bases and J by 6 bases, with 17 bases left in between. CDR3: CASSLKGSALFNEQFF. CDR3 sequence (DNA): TGTGCCAGCAGCTTAAAAGGGTCAGCCCTATTCAATGAGCAGTTCTTC.

This clonotype has more than one count but fewer than ten. The V and J genes are TRBV5-1 and TRBJ2-5, with TRBD2 identical over 11 bases. The CDR3 loop spans 16 amino acids. Germline CDR1 and CDR2: SGHRS and YFSETQ. V lost 3 bases, J lost 0 bases, and 4 bases stayed unmatched. DNA for the CDR3: TGCGCCAGCAGCTGGGGGACTAGCGGTAACCAAGAGACCCAGTACTTC. It yields the protein CASSWGTSGNQETQYF.

This clonotype was seen a handful of times. This sequence joins TRBV11-1 and TRBJ2-3; 7 bases fit TRBD2. The germline V gene encodes CDR1 SGHAT and CDR2 FQDESV (reference sequence). The trim removed 1 base at V and 5 bases at J, leaving 15 bases unmatched. The CDR3 loop spans 18 amino acids. The CDR3 loop reads CASSLGHTGSRGEDTQYF. CDR3 nucleotides: TGTGCCAGCAGCTTAGGACATACCGGGTCCCGGGGGGAAGATACGCAGTATTTT.

This clonotype came up a few times. The chain has TRBV7-9 and TRBJ2-7, with D maybe TRBD2 (5 bases). V shed 2 bases and J shed 3 bases, with 17 bases lying between them. Germline values: CDR1 SEHNR, CDR2 FQNEAQ (reference sequence). There are 16 residues in the CDR3. The chain's CDR3 is CASSLSAEALVYEQYF. The CDR3 bases are TGTGCCAGCAGCTTATCTGCGGAGGCCTTGGTCTACGAGCAGTACTTC. The whole variable domain, remainder taken from reference TRBV7-9 and TRBJ2-7, is DTGVSQNPRHKITKRGQNVTFRCDPISEHNRLYWYRQTLGQGPEFLTYFQNEAQLEKSRLLSDRFSAERPKGSFSTLEIQRTEQGDSAMYLCASSLSAEALVYEQYFGPGTRLTVT.

The chain joins TRBV7-6 to TRBJ1-3, with TRBD1 as a possible D gene (5 bases). V was clipped by 2 bases and J by 4 bases, with 24 bases between them. CDR3 length equals 19 residues. Germline CDR1 and CDR2: SGHVS and FNYEAQ. CDR3 nucleotide sequence: TGTGCCAGCAGCTTAATTTCCGGGGTATGGGACCTAGGAGGAAACACCATATATTTT. Translation gives CASSLISGVWDLGGNTIYF.

This clonotype appeared a few times. This chain joins TRBV3-1 and TRBJ1-1; D unresolved. Germline-derived CDR1 and CDR2 are LGHDT and YNNKEL (reference sequence). The CDR3 totals 13 residues. V was cut by 6 bases and J by 0 bases, with 8 bases left in between. The CDR3, as DNA: TGTGCCAGCAGACCGAATATGAACACTGAAGCTTTCTTT. Its translation is CASRPNMNTEAFF.